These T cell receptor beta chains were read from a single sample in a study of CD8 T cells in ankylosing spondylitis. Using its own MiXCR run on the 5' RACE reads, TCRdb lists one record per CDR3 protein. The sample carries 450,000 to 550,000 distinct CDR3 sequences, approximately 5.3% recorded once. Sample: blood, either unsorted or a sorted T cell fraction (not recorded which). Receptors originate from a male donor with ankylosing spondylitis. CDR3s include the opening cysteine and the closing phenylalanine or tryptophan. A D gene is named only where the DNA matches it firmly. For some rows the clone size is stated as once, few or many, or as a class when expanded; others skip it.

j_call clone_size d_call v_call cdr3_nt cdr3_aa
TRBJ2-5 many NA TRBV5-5 TGTGCCAGCAGCTTGGGCGCAGTGGCAGGTCTTTATCAAGAGACCCAGTACTTC CASSLGAVAGLYQETQYF
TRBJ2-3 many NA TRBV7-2 TGTGCCAGCAGCTTAGGATTCGAGAGGGGGCAGTATTTT CASSLGFERGQYF
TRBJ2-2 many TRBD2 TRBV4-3 TGCGCCAGCAGCCAAGATCGAGCGGGAGACACCGGGGAGCTGTTTTTT CASSQDRAGDTGELFF
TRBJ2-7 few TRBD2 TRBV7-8 TGTGCCAGCAGCTTAGAAGGGGCTAGCGGATACTACGAGCAGTACTTC CASSLEGASGYYEQYF
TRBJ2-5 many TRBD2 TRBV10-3 TGTGCCGCGACTAGCGGGGGACAAGAGACCCAGTACTTC CAATSGGQETQYF
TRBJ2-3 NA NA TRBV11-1 TGTGCCAGCAGCTCCCCCCACATGGATACGCAGTATTTT CASSSPHMDTQYF
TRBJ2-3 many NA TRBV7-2 TGTGCCAGCAGCTTAGTAGGCTGGGTACAAGATACGCAGTATTTT CASSLVGWVQDTQYF
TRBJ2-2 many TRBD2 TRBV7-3 TGTGCCAGCAGCCCAACTAGCGTCCCCGGGGAGCTGTTTTTT CASSPTSVPGELFF
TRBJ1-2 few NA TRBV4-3 TGCGCCAGCAGCCAAGATAAACAAACCTATGGCTACACCTTC CASSQDKQTYGYTF
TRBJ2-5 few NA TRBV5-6 TGTGCCAGCAGCCGCTTGGGAACAGGGCCCAAACACGAGACCCAGTACTTC CASSRLGTGPKHETQYF
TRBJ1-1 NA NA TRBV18 TGTGCCAGCTCACCAGTGAATGCGCCAGACCTGTTTATTGAAGCTTTCTTT CASSPVNAPDLFIEAFF
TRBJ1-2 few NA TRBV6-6 TGTGCCAGCACTCCCGGACGCGTTGGAGGCTACACCTTC CASTPGRVGGYTF
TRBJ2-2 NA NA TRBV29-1 TGCAGCGCTGAACTGATATCGGCCCGGGAGCTGTTTTTT CSAELISARELFF
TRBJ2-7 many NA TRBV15 TGTGCCACCAGCAGAGACAGGTCCGTCTACGAGCAGTACTTC CATSRDRSVYEQYF
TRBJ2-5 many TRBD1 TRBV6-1 TGTGCCAGCAAGAAGGGGACAGGGGGCTTCCCAGAGACCCAGTACTTC CASKKGTGGFPETQYF
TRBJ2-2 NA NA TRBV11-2 TGTGCCAGCAGCTATAGGACGGGACCCACGAACACCGGGGAGCCGTTTTTT CASSYRTGPTNTGEPFF
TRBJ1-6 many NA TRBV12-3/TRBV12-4 TGTGCCAGCAACTTGGGGTTCCCTAATTCACCCCTCCACTTT CASNLGFPNSPLHF
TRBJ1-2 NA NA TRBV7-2 TGTGCCAGCAGTCTGTCCATCGGGTTCCTTGGAGGCTACCCCTTC CASSLSIGFLGGYPF
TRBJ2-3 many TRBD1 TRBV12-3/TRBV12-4 TGTGCCAGCAGTCCTGCGGGACAGGAAGGATGGGATACGCAGTATTTT CASSPAGQEGWDTQYF
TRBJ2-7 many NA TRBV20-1 TGCAGTGCTAGTCCGCGGATCGAGCAGTACTTC CSASPRIEQYF
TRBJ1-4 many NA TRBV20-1 TGCAGTGCCCGGACGCGGGAGAGTCCTAATGAAAAACTGTTTTTT CSARTRESPNEKLFF
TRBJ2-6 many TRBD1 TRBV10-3 TGTGCCATCAGTGAAGGGACAGGGGCCTTCTCTGGGGCCAACGTCCTGACTTTC CAISEGTGAFSGANVLTF
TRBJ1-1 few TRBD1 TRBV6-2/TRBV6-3 TGTGCCAGCAGTTACTACGGACAGGGAATTAATGAAGCTTTCTTT CASSYYGQGINEAFF
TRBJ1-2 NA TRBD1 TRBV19 TGTGCCAGTAGACCCGGGACAGCCTTATTCTATGGCTACACCTTC CASRPGTALFYGYTF
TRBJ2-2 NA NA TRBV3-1 TGTGCCAGCAGCGTATGGAACACCGGGGAGCTGTTTTTT CASSVWNTGELFF
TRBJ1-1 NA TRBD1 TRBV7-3 TGTGCCAGCGGAGGGGACAGATATGAAGCTTTCTTT CASGGDRYEAFF
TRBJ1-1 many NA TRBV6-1 TGTGCCAGCAGTGACCCTTTAGACTTGGGAACTGAAGCTTTCTTT CASSDPLDLGTEAFF
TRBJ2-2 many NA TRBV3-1 TGTGCCAGCAGCCCTGAGACCCTAGCGCCGAACACCGGGGAGCTGTTTTTT CASSPETLAPNTGELFF
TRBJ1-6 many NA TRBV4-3 TGCGCCAGCAGCCAAAGTAGGACCACCTATTCACCCCTCCACTTT CASSQSRTTYSPLHF
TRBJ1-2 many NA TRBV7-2 TGTGCCAGCAGCTTACGGCAGGGGTTGAGTGGCTACACCTTC CASSLRQGLSGYTF
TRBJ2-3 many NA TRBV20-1 TGCAGTGCTCCAAACGACGGGGTGCGGAGTGATACGCAGTATTTT CSAPNDGVRSDTQYF
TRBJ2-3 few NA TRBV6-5 TGTGCCAGCAGTTCCAACGAAAACCTGGAGGCAGATACGCAGTATTTT CASSSNENLEADTQYF
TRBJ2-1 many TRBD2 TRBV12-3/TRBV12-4 TGTGCCAGCAGTTTGACTAGCGGGAGCAATGAGCAGTTCTTC CASSLTSGSNEQFF
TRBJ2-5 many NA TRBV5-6 TGTGCCAGCAGCCCCGTCGGGAGCCAAGAGACCCAGTACTTC CASSPVGSQETQYF
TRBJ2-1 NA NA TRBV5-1 TGCGCCAGCAGCCGAATGGGGTGGCCCTACAATGAGCAGTTCTTC CASSRMGWPYNEQFF
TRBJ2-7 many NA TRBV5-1 TGCGCCAGCAGGCCGAGGACGGCCTACGAGCAGTACTTC CASRPRTAYEQYF
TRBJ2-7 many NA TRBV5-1 TGCGCCAGCGGTTTCGGCTTAAACTACGAGCAGTACTTC CASGFGLNYEQYF
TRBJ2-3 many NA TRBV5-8 TGTGCCAGCAGCTTGACGGGGGCGTACTCAGATACGCAGTATTTT CASSLTGAYSDTQYF
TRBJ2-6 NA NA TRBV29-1 TGCAGCGCCGGGGCGGCCAACGTCCTGACTTTC CSAGAANVLTF
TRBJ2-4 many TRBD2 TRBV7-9 TGTGCCAGCAGCTCCGGGACTAGCGAGCACATTCAGTACTTC CASSSGTSEHIQYF
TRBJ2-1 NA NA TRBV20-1 TGCAGTGCTAGAGATAATGGCCCGAGAGGTTCTGCGGAAGGGAATGAGCAGTTCTTC CSARDNGPRGSAEGNEQFF
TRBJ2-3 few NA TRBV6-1 TGTGCCAGCTATAGCGGGCAAGGCGGGGGCCTGGATACGCAGTATTTT CASYSGQGGGLDTQYF
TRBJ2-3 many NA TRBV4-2 TGTGCCAGCAGCCAAGGGGCTAACACAGATACGCAGTATTTT CASSQGANTDTQYF
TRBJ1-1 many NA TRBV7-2 TGTGCCAGCACCCCAGACAGGTCTAACACTGAAGCTTTCTTT CASTPDRSNTEAFF
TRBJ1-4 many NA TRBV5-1 TGCGCCAGCAGCTCGGGACGGCCCAGGGATGAAAAACTGTTTTTT CASSSGRPRDEKLFF